The T cell receptor beta chain under discussion was sequenced for a study of beta chain features in type 1 diabetes. Blood was collected once per donor into heparin, averaging approximately 0.12 L. Cells sorted by CD45RO/CCR7/CD25/CD127/CD95/CD27 comprised CD4+ naive, central memory, regulatory and stem cell-like memory cells. This clone was detected a few times. Its antigen remains unidentified. The CDR3 has 15 residues. In germline, CDR1 is SGHNT, CDR2 YYREEE (reference sequence). V gave up 5 bases and J gave up 5 bases; unmatched junction bases: 7. Study results and limitations: For patients, the naive, central memory and Treg TCRB repertoires appeared more alike than for healthy donors. Researchers report that Type 1 diabetes patients had moderately but significantly shorter TCRB CDR3s across all four CD4+ subsets.

Expressed TCRB transcripts were sequenced, since all the RNA that had been isolated was reverse transcribed. Here immunoSEQ multiplex PCR was the method, and the copy in TCRdb shows in-frame clones only, minus some. The table lists about 160,000 clones, roughly 7.1% of them singletons, with about 0.9% in the top ten. This clonotype was sampled from a woman in her 40s with type 1 diabetes. The sample was central memory CD4+ T cells from blood. The chain combines TRBV5-4 with TRBJ2-1, with 10 positions matching TRBD1. The DNA for the CDR3 is TGTGCCAGCAGTCGCGGACAGGGGGGGAACAATGAGCAGTTCTTC. Translating gives CASSRGQGGNNEQFF. Complete variable domain (other parts from reference TRBV5-4 and TRBJ2-1): ETGVTQSPTHLIKTRGQQVTLRCSSQSGHNTVSWYQQALGQGPQFIFQYYREEENGRGNFPPRFSGLQFPNYSSELNVNALELDDSALYLCASSRGQGGNNEQFFGPGTRLTVL.